The clone carrying this TCR beta chain was counted a single time. This CDR3 spans 14 amino acids. After removal of 8 bases from V and 1 base from J, the junction contained 7 bases not matched to a gene. Germline values: CDR1 SEHNR, CDR2 FQNEAQ (reference sequence). The source of the sample is a study of read filtering for tumor transcriptome and immune sequencing. The library was built from about 370 ng RNA with molecular barcoded adaptors for alpha/delta and beta/gamma chains. TCRdb passed the reads through MiXCR, listing each CDR3 protein once. The sample lists around 48,000 distinct CDR3 sequences, roughly 19% occurring once.

The sequence derives from a donor at least 40 years old with multiple myeloma. The chain uses TRBV7-9 and TRBJ1-1, with 7 bases fitting TRBD1. The sample was a population of CD138-negative cells sorted from bone marrow. The chain's CDR3 is CASSGTDRNTEAFF. The CDR3 nucleotides read TGTGCCAGCTCAGGGACAGATAGGAACACTGAAGCTTTCTTT.